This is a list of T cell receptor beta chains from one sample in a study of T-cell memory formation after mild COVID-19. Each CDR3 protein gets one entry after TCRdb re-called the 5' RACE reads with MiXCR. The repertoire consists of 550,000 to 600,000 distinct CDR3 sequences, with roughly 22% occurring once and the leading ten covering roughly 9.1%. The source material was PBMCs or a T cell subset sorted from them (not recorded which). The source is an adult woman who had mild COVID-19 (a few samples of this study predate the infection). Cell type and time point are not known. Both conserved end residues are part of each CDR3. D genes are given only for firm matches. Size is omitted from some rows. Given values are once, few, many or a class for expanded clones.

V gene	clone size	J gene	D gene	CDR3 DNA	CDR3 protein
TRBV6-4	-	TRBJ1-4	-	TGTGCCAGCAGCCCCAATCAGGGAGGAAAACTGTTTTTT	CASSPNQGGKLFF
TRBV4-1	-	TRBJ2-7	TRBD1	TGCGCCAGCAGCCAAGTTACCACAGGGGGGTACGAGCAGTACTTC	CASSQVTTGGYEQYF
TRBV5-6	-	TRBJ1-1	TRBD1	TGTGCCAGCAACGACAGGGGGAACACTGAAGCTTTCTTT	CASNDRGNTEAFF
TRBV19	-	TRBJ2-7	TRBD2	TGTGCCAGTAGTCCCTGGACTAGCGGGAAGCACGAGCAGTACTTC	CASSPWTSGKHEQYF
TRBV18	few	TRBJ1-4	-	TGTGCCAGCTCACCAAGAGAAGCAACTAATGAAAAACTGTTTTTT	CASSPREATNEKLFF
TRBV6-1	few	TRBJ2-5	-	TGTGCCAGCAGTGCTAACTTTTGGGAGACCCAGTACTTC	CASSANFWETQYF
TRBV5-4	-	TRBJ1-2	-	TGTGCCAGCAGCTTGGAACCACGAGATGGCTACACCTTC	CASSLEPRDGYTF
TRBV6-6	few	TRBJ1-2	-	TGTGCCAGCAGTTACAGTCTAGATAACTATGGCTACACCTTC	CASSYSLDNYGYTF
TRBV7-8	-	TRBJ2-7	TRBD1	TGTGCCAGCACCAAGGGACAGGGGGCCTACGAGCAGTACTTC	CASTKGQGAYEQYF
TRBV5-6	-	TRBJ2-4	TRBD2	TGTGCCAGCAGTCGGACTAGCGGGAGTCGTAAACTAGCCAAAAACATTCAGTACTTC	CASSRTSGSRKLAKNIQYF
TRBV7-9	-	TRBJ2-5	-	TGTGCCAGCAGCCGAGCGTCGGGGATAGAGACCCAGTACTTC	CASSRASGIETQYF
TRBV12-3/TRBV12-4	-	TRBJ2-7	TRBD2	TGTGCCAGCAGTCTTAGCGGGGGAGCTTCCTACGAGCAGTACTTC	CASSLSGGASYEQYF
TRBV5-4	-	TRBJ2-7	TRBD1	TGTGCCAGCAGCCCTGAACGGGACAGCTACGAGCAGTACTTC	CASSPERDSYEQYF
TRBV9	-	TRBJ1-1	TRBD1	TGTGCCAGCAGCGTCCACGGGACAGGGGCAACTGAAGCTTTCTTT	CASSVHGTGATEAFF
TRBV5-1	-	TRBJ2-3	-	TGCGCCAGCAGCTTGGGAGGGGGAATAGATACGCAGTATTTT	CASSLGGGIDTQYF
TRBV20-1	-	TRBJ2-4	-	TGCAGTGCTAGAGCATTCGGAGCCAAAAACATTCAGTACTTC	CSARAFGAKNIQYF
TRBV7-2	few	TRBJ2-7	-	TGTGCCAGCAGCTTATTACGGGCAGGTGGGATCGAGCAGTACTTC	CASSLLRAGGIEQYF
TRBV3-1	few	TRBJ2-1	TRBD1	TGTGCCAGCAGCCTTGGACAGGGGATGAATGAGCAGTTCTTC	CASSLGQGMNEQFF
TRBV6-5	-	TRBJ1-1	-	TGTGCCAGCAGTTACCCCGACAGACTCGATCGAGCTTTCTTT	CASSYPDRLDRAFF
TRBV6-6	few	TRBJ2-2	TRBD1	TGTGCCAGCCGCCTTCGTCGATGGGACAGGGCGAACACCGGGGAGCTGTTTTTT	CASRLRRWDRANTGELFF
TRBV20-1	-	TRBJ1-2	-	TGCAGTACCGACCCGCCGGAAGGCTACACCTTC	CSTDPPEGYTF
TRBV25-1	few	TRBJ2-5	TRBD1	TGTGCCAGCAGTGAATCTGGGGACAGGGTTGACCAGTACTTC	CASSESGDRVDQYF
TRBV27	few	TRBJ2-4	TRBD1	TGTGCCAGCAGTGCCCTACCCTCGGACAGGGATGGTCAAAACATTCAGTACTTC	CASSALPSDRDGQNIQYF
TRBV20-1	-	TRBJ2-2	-	TGCAGTGCTACTCGTTCAGGGGGGCACACCGGGGAGCTGTTTTTT	CSATRSGGHTGELFF
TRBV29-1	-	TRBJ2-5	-	TGCAGCGTTGGGTACAGACAAGAGACCCAGTACTTC	CSVGYRQETQYF
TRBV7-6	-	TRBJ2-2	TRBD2	TGTGCCAGCAGCCCCCTCGGCACTAGCGGGAGTGGGAGCACCGGGGAGCTGTTTTTT	CASSPLGTSGSGSTGELFF
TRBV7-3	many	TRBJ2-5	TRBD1	TGTGCCAGCAGCCTACAGGGGGCAGGCATTGAGACCCAGTACTTC	CASSLQGAGIETQYF
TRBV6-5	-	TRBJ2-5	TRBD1	TGTGCCAGCAGAAATAACAGGGGGCGTCAAGAGACCCAGTACTTC	CASRNNRGRQETQYF
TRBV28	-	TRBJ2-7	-	TGTGCCACCGAACCACAGGGATTCAGCTACGAGCAGTACTTC	CATEPQGFSYEQYF
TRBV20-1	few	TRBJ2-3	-	TGCAGTGCCCCCCCGGTCTCACTCCTCACAGATACGCAGTATTTT	CSAPPVSLLTDTQYF
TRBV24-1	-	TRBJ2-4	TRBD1	TGTGCCACCAGTGATTCGGGGACAGGAGGGGAAGGCATTCAGTACTTC	CATSDSGTGGEGIQYF
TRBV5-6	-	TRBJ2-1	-	TGTGCCAGCACCCCAATCGATCACAATGAGCAGTTCTTC	CASTPIDHNEQFF
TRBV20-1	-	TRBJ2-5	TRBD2	TGCAGTGCTAGAGATGCTTTAGCGGGAGGGCATGTGGAGACCCAGTACTTC	CSARDALAGGHVETQYF
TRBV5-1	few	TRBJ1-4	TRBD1	TGCGCCAGCAGCTCCGGGACAGGGGATGAAAAACTGTTTTTT	CASSSGTGDEKLFF
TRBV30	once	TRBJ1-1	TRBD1	TGTGCCTGGAGGGAGACAGGGATAGCTTTCTTT	CAWRETGIAFF
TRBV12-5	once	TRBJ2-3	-	TGTGCTAGTGGTTTGACGCAGGCAGATACGCAGTATTTT	CASGLTQADTQYF
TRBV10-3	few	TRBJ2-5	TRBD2	TGTGCCATCAGTGGTCTAGCGGGGAAAGAGACCCAGTACTTC	CAISGLAGKETQYF
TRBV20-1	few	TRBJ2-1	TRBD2	TGCAGTGCTCCCCCTAGCGGGATAAACGTTGAGCAGTTCTTC	CSAPPSGINVEQFF
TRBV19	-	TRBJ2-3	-	TGTGCCAGTAGCACAGGACAGAACACAGATACGCAGTATTTT	CASSTGQNTDTQYF
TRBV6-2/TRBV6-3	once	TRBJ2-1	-	TGTGCCAGCAGCGTTCGGGGTGAGCAGTTCTTC	CASSVRGEQFF
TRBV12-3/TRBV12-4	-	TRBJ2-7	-	TGTGCCAGCAGTTTAGCAGGGAAGTCCTACGAGCAGTACTTC	CASSLAGKSYEQYF